The T cell receptor beta chain under discussion was sequenced for a study of Tregs in tolerant kidney transplant recipients (dated by TCRdb to the late 2010s). The study in broad terms: Related donors were used in the transplants with nonmyeloablative bone marrow transplantation, and mixed chimerism was transient in the human trials. TCRbeta sequencing was used in the study to identify donor-specific regulatory T cells before combined kidney and bone marrow transplantation, and the identified cells were then tracked after transplant.

General conclusions and limits of the study: Because the study included only a small number of patients, the results must be confirmed in larger populations and under other immunosuppression protocols. Expanding Tregs with activated donor B cells appeared to identify the most biologically relevant and donor-specific TCRbeta repertoire. Biological reproducibility was not examined directly, but technical replication error appeared to be minimal. Because the PCR primers were changed over time for some patients, nucleotide-level comparison could not be performed across the samples from those patients. Donor-specific Treg expansion was found to exceed global Treg expansion in tolerant patients, suggesting antigen-driven rather than nonspecific expansion.

Genomic DNA was extracted from sorted cells with the QIAGEN DNeasy Blood and Tissue Kit for TCRbeta CDR3 sequencing. High-throughput TCRbeta CDR3 sequencing, which included PCR amplification with bias correction and internal controls, was done commercially through immunoSEQ. The paper's processing steps were these. A unique productive TCRbeta sequence was defined by the CDR3 nucleotide sequence when primers matched, and otherwise by the CDR3 amino acid sequence together with the Vbeta and Jbeta genes. As a correction for sorting error, sequences shared between sorted populations at a frequency ratio of 2:1 or less were discarded, and the remaining shared sequences were assigned to the higher population. A sequence was defined as donor-reactive if the sequence was expanded at least 5-fold in CFSE-low cells compared with unstimulated cells and had a frequency of at least 0.01% in CFSE-low cells. Repertoire divergence was quantified by Jensen-Shannon divergence using the top 100 TCRbeta sequences ranked by frequency. For samples with multiple sequencing runs, sorting error was corrected separately for each run before the runs were pooled. This is the immuneACCESS table as TCRdb keeps it, with only in-frame sequences that have V and J called. A part of the clones is gone; compared with another copy, unresolved V genes explain less than half, and the rest is unexplained. For V, J and clone size, that table is used; D and trimming come from the DNA. This sample lists about 83,000 clones; 95% to 98% were detected once. Of the sample, around 0.5% is held by the ten largest clones.

Based on the germline V gene, the CDR1 and CDR2 sequences are SNHLY and FYNNEI. Trimming costs V 2 bases and J 4 bases, and their ends lie 8 bases apart. The CDR3 starts with the cysteine, ends with the phenylalanine, and has 13 residues. Only CDR3 DNA is held: 39 bases, read in frame from base 1. The time point tag for this specimen amounts to: blood sample drawn before combined kidney and bone marrow transplant. Unstimulated Tregs (CD4+CD25+CD127-), CD4+ non-Tregs (CD4+CD25-), CD4 and CD8 cells were FACS-sorted from thawed PBMCs. The patients were several recipients of combined kidney and bone marrow transplants from the ITN036ST trial, and samples were available only from these trial subjects. Healthy control blood was processed to PBMCs by Ficoll density gradient and cryopreserved, and patient PBMCs were collected before and after transplant. On this clone itself: Its recognized antigen is unknown. Base-call qualities are not available, and no considerably larger clone is one nucleotide away.

The TCR originated in a human donor who received a combined kidney and bone marrow transplant. Source: CD4+ T cells from blood, taken before the transplant. The rearranged chain carries TRBV2 and TRBJ2-5; the best D guess is TRBD1, with 5 bases matching. The sequenced DNA is TGTGCCAGCAGTGAACAGCAGGGAGAGACCCAGTACTTC. This yields the protein CASSEQQGETQYF.